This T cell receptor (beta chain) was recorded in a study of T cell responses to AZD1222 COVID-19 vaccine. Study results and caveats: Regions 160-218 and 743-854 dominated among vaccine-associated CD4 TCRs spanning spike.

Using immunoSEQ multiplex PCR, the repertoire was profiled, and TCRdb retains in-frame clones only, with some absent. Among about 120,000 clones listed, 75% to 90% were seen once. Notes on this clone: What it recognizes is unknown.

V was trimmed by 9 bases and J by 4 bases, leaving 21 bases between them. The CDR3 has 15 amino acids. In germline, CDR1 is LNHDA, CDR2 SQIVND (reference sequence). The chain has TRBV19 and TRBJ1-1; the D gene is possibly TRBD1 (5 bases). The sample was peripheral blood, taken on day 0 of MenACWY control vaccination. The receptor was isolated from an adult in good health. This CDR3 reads CARYQAGIGSTEAFF. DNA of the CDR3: TGTGCCAGATACCAGGCAGGGATTGGGAGCACTGAAGCTTTCTTT.